Listed below are T cell receptor beta chains from one sample, sequenced in a study of shared clonotypes between healthy human individuals. Only in-frame clones appear in the TCRdb table, and some are missing; sequencing was by immunoSEQ multiplex PCR. The sample comprises a few million clones, over 85% of which are singletons, and more than 0.12% rests with the top ten. The material sequenced was naive CD4+ T cells sorted from blood. These receptors were taken from a man aged 18 to 35 in good health. Both conserved end residues are part of each CDR3. The D gene is left open where the match is weak. The listing skips clone size in some rows; elsewhere it reads once, few, many or a size class.

TRBD2,TRBJ2-3,TRBV2,-,14,TGTGCCAGCAGTGTCCTAGCGGGAATAGATACGCAGTATTTT,CASSVLAGIDTQYF
TRBD2,TRBJ2-5,TRBV6-5,-,16,TGTGCCAGCAGTTCCGCGCTAGCGGGAGTGGGGGAGACCCAGTACTTC,CASSSALAGVGETQYF
-,TRBJ1-6,TRBV6-6,-,14,TGTGCCAGCCGGATCTCGGTGGGTAATTCACCCCTCCACTTT,CASRISVGNSPLHF
-,TRBJ2-1,TRBV10-3,-,12,TGTGCCATCGGCGAGACCTACAATGAGCAGTTCTTC,CAIGETYNEQFF
TRBD1,TRBJ2-3,TRBV7-2,-,15,TGTGCCAGCAGCTTATCGGTCAGGGGGACAGATACGCAGTATTTT,CASSLSVRGTDTQYF
-,TRBJ1-5,TRBV19,-,17,TGTGCCAGTCGCGGCCCCCCTAGTGGTGGGAGCAATCAGCCCCAGCATTTT,CASRGPPSGGSNQPQHF
-,TRBJ2-7,TRBV30,-,14,TGTGCCTGGAGTGCGAGGTTCGCAACCTACGAGCAGTACTTC,CAWSARFATYEQYF
TRBD1,TRBJ1-2,TRBV7-2,-,15,TGTGCCAGCAGCTCTGGGACAGGGGCGAACTATGGCTACACCTTC,CASSSGTGANYGYTF
-,TRBJ2-2,TRBV9,-,16,TGTGCCAGCAGCGTAGCGGCGGGCGCGAACACCGGGGAGCTGTTTTTT,CASSVAAGANTGELFF
-,TRBJ1-6,TRBV6-6,-,15,TGTGCCAGCAGTTACTTAACAGGGAGAGACTCACCCCTCCACTTT,CASSYLTGRDSPLHF
-,TRBJ1-5,TRBV23-1,-,17,TGCGCCAGCAGCGCGAGACTAGGGCCCGCGAGCAATCAGCCCCAGCATTTT,CASSARLGPASNQPQHF
-,TRBJ1-4,TRBV6-4,-,12,TGTGCCAGCACCCCAGGGGATGAAAAACTGTTTTTT,CASTPGDEKLFF
TRBD1,TRBJ1-5,TRBV6-6,-,14,TGTGCCAGCAGCTCGGGACAGGGGGATCAGCCCCAGCATTTT,CASSSGQGDQPQHF
-,TRBJ1-1,TRBV28,-,11,TGTGCCAGCAATGGGGACACTGAAGCTTTCTTT,CASNGDTEAFF
-,TRBJ1-5,TRBV30,few,14,TGTGCCTGGAGCGCCGTCCAGGGCAATCAGCCCCAGCATTTT,CAWSAVQGNQPQHF
-,TRBJ2-1,TRBV7-2,-,14,TGTGCCAGCAGCTTATCCCTAGTGGGCAATGAGCAGTTCTTC,CASSLSLVGNEQFF
-,TRBJ1-4,TRBV19,-,15,TGTGCCAGTAGTACCTCCCGGGGTCCTAATGAAAAACTGTTTTTT,CASSTSRGPNEKLFF
TRBD1,TRBJ1-6,TRBV28,few,13,TGTGCCAGCAGTCCTCGGACAGGGTCACCCCTCCACTTT,CASSPRTGSPLHF
-,TRBJ1-1,TRBV27,-,14,TGTGCCAGCAGTTTATACACCTCGAACACTGAAGCTTTCTTT,CASSLYTSNTEAFF
-,TRBJ2-2,TRBV30,once,13,TGTGCCTGGATACTCGGCAGAACCGGGGAGCTGTTTTTT,CAWILGRTGELFF
TRBD1,TRBJ2-2,TRBV18,-,17,TGTGCCAGCTCACCACAAGAGACAGGGGGAAACACCGGGGAGCTGTTTTTT,CASSPQETGGNTGELFF
-,TRBJ1-1,TRBV11-2,few,14,TGTGCCAGCAGCTTAGACAGGGTGAACACTGAAGCTTTCTTT,CASSLDRVNTEAFF
-,TRBJ1-5,TRBV4-1,-,15,TGCGCCAGCAGCCCCTCGGTATATAGCAATCAGCCCCAGCATTTT,CASSPSVYSNQPQHF
TRBD1,TRBJ2-1,TRBV28,-,15,TGTGCCAGCGAAAGACAGGGGTGGTATTTCAGTGAGCAGTTCTTC,CASERQGWYFSEQFF
-,TRBJ1-4,TRBV7-2,-,15,TGTGCCAGCAGCGCCCCAGGGATTACTAATGAAAAACTGTTTTTT,CASSAPGITNEKLFF
-,TRBJ1-3,TRBV5-1,-,14,TGCGCCAGCAACCCAGGGGACTCTGGAAACACCATATATTTT,CASNPGDSGNTIYF
-,TRBJ2-2,TRBV7-7,-,13,TGTGCTAGCAGCCCAGCCCTCACCGGGGAGCTGTTTTTT,CASSPALTGELFF
TRBD1,TRBJ1-6,TRBV7-6,once,15,TGTGCCAGCAGCTTAGAGACAGGGGAATATTCACCCCTCCACTTT,CASSLETGEYSPLHF
-,TRBJ2-2,TRBV5-1,-,13,TGCGCCAGCAGCTTGGGAGTTCCCGGGGAGCTGTTTTTT,CASSLGVPGELFF
TRBD2,TRBJ2-5,TRBV5-4,-,15,TGTGCCAGCAGCTTGGAGCGGGGGCGACAAGAGACCCAGTACTTC,CASSLERGRQETQYF
-,TRBJ1-6,TRBV6-6,-,12,TGTGCCAGCAGTTACTCCGAGGGTTCCCTCCACTTT,CASSYSEGSLHF
-,TRBJ2-2,TRBV5-1,-,17,TGCGCCAGCAGCTTGAGCATCCGCATACCGAACACCGGGGAGCTGTTTTTT,CASSLSIRIPNTGELFF
-,TRBJ1-6,TRBV25-1,-,14,TGTGCCAGCAGCCCCGGGGGCGTGAACTCACCCCTCCACTTT,CASSPGGVNSPLHF
-,TRBJ2-2,TRBV5-1,-,17,TGCGCCAGCAGCCATCCGCGAGGGCAAGCCGACACCGGGGAGCTGTTTTTT,CASSHPRGQADTGELFF
-,TRBJ1-6,TRBV7-2,-,14,TGTGCCAGCAGCTTAGATTTCGGGACTTCACCCCTCCACTTT,CASSLDFGTSPLHF
-,TRBJ1-1,TRBV5-6,-,15,TGTGCCAGCAGCCGCTGGGGGACATCTTCTTGGGAAGCTTTCTTT,CASSRWGTSSWEAFF
-,TRBJ2-2,TRBV7-2,-,15,TGTGCCAGCAGCTTATCGGGGACTGCCACCGGGGAGCTGTTTTTT,CASSLSGTATGELFF
-,TRBJ2-3,TRBV5-1,-,15,TGCGCCAGCAGCTTGTCCGGAGGGGACACAGATACGCAGTATTTT,CASSLSGGDTDTQYF
-,TRBJ2-1,TRBV11-2,once,14,TGTGCCAGCAGCTTAGTCAGGGGTGCCAATGAGCAGTTCTTC,CASSLVRGANEQFF
TRBD1,TRBJ1-5,TRBV6-5,-,14,TGTGCCAGCAGCAGCCCGGGACAGAATCAGCCCCAGCATTTT,CASSSPGQNQPQHF
-,TRBJ1-3,TRBV7-8,-,18,TGTGCCAGCAGCTTAGCGGCAGGGGAGTTTGGCTCTGGAAACACCATATATTTT,CASSLAAGEFGSGNTIYF
TRBD2,TRBJ2-1,TRBV19,-,15,TGTGCCACCTCACGGGGGGGGAACTCCTACAATGAGCAGTTCTTC,CATSRGGNSYNEQFF
TRBD1,TRBJ2-1,TRBV7-3,-,17,TGTGCCAGCAGCTTATCGAACCCGACAGGGGGGAAGAATGAGCAGTTCTTC,CASSLSNPTGGKNEQFF
-,TRBJ2-6,TRBV10-1,-,17,TGCGCCAGCAGTCTAACGGTCGCACAAAGTCGGGCCAACGTCCTGACTTTC,CASSLTVAQSRANVLTF
-,TRBJ2-1,TRBV19,-,15,TGTGCCAGTAGTGCTCCCGGTTGGGGGCAGTATGAGCAGTTCTTC,CASSAPGWGQYEQFF
TRBD1,TRBJ1-2,TRBV28,-,14,TGTGCCAGCAGTCCTAGGGGGCGCAACTATGGCTACACCTTC,CASSPRGRNYGYTF
-,TRBJ1-5,TRBV15,-,15,TGTGCCACCACGAAAACGGGGGGAGCGAATCAGCCCCAGCATTTT,CATTKTGGANQPQHF
TRBD2,TRBJ2-7,TRBV18,-,15,TGTGCCAGCTCACCGACTAGCGGGAGGGGCAACGAGCAGTACTTC,CASSPTSGRGNEQYF
-,TRBJ2-3,TRBV5-1,-,15,TGCGCCAGCAGCTTGACAGGTTTAAGGTCAGATACGCAGTATTTT,CASSLTGLRSDTQYF
TRBD1,TRBJ2-6,TRBV9,-,20,TGTGCCAGCAGCGTAAGTGCCCCCCGGGACAGATTCTCTGGGGCCAACGTCCTGACTTTC,CASSVSAPRDRFSGANVLTF
-,TRBJ1-1,TRBV7-9,once,14,TGTGCCAGCAGCTTAGACGGAGCGAACACTGAAGCTTTCTTT,CASSLDGANTEAFF
-,TRBJ1-3,TRBV4-1,-,15,TGCGCCAGCAGCCCACTCGGGACATCTGGAAACACCATATATTTT,CASSPLGTSGNTIYF
TRBD2,TRBJ2-3,TRBV6-6,-,16,TGTGCCAGCAGTTACTCCCCTAGCGGGGTCACAGATACGCAGTATTTT,CASSYSPSGVTDTQYF
TRBD2,TRBJ2-1,TRBV19,-,15,TGTGCCAGTAGTATAGGAGGGAGGGCCTACAATGAGCAGTTCTTC,CASSIGGRAYNEQFF